This TCR beta chain was recorded in a study of graft-versus-host responses after intestinal transplantation. Study context: The whole recipient group had anti-thymocyte globulin induction followed by tacrolimus and steroids for two to three years.

The CDR3 is made up of 12 amino acids. Germline loops: CDR1 SEHNR, CDR2 FQNEAQ (reference sequence). Study results and limitations: There was an association between peak levels of circulating GvH clones and early post-transplant HvG declines. Researchers found GvH clones in recipient marrow, and some showed up first in ileum or blood. Subjects displaying graft-donor T cell macrochimerism possessed elevated graft-versus-host to host-versus-graft clonal ratios inside allografts.

Only one count was recorded for this clone. Its specificity is unknown. Method: immunoSEQ multiplex PCR; TCRdb's copy keeps in-frame clones and lacks some. Among tens of thousands of clones, roughly 92% were seen once, and the ten largest hold 6.5% to 7%. This TCR was recovered from a human patient who received an intestinal transplant, so some T cells may come from the graft donor. Sequences were derived from bone marrow, sampled roughly 780 days after intestinal transplantation. V usage is TRBV7-9 and J usage is TRBJ2-5, with D possibly being TRBD2 (5 bases). The end of the DNA aligns better with TRBJ2-7, so the J call may be wrong. In nucleotides, the CDR3 is TGTGCCATTTCGACGGGGACCTACGAGCAGTACTTC. Protein: CAISTGTYEQYF.